The clone carrying this TCR beta chain has ten or more counts. Antigen: not known. The CDR3 sequence is 13 residues long. The V and J ends lost 5 bases and 2 bases respectively, with 8 bases between them. The data are from a study of T cell repertoires in cytomegalovirus infection. Overall study context: Public TCR beta signatures marked donors with CMV infection and the matching HLA. General observations from the study: CMV-specific HLA-C-restricted TCR beta clonotypes dominated the ex vivo response. Frequencies of public TCR beta families were cumulated, and this identified carriers of CMV plus the relevant HLA.

TCRdb re-called the reads through MiXCR, storing one row per CDR3 protein. Among some 600,000 distinct CDR3 sequences listed, roughly 26% were seen once. The receptor comes from a human donor in good health (CMV status not recorded). Some clones in this sample may be carry-over from other donors' samples. The sequenced sample was CD8+ T cells from PBMCs. This chain links TRBV12-3 or TRBV12-4 with TRBJ2-3; D is ambiguous. The CDR3 bases are TGTGCCAGCAGTATAGGGAACACAGATACGCAGTATTTT. Amino acids: CASSIGNTDTQYF.